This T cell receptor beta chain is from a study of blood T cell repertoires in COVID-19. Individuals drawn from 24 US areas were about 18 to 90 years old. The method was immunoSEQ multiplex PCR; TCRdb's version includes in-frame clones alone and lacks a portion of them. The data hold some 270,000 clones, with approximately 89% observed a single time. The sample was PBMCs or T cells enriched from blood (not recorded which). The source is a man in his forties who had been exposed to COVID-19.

The CDR3 sequence is CASSFFGTHYNEQFF. In DNA form, the CDR3 reads TGTGCCAGCAGCTTCTTCGGGACACACTACAATGAGCAGTTCTTC. The V call is TRBV5-5, the J call TRBJ2-1, with TRBD1 as a possible D gene (6 bases). The CDR3 covers 15 residues. V shed 2 bases and J shed 3 bases, with 12 bases lying between them. Germline V CDR1 and CDR2: SGHKS, YYEKEE (reference sequence).